The 13 T cell receptor beta chains below all came from one sample that was sequenced in a study of T-cell memory formation after mild COVID-19. TCRdb reanalysed the 5' RACE reads using MiXCR and keeps one entry per CDR3 protein. This sample has a few hundred thousand distinct CDR3 sequences, with 20% to 25% found just once. Sequencing was done on a sample of PBMCs or a T cell subset sorted from them (not recorded which). These receptors were obtained from a man aged 18-30 years who had mild COVID-19 (a few samples of this study predate the infection). Cell type and time point are not known.

This chain connects TRBV7-2 to TRBJ1-2; TRBD1 matches at 7 bases. The CDR3 runs 15 residues. Germline V gene lookup returns CDR1 SGHTA and CDR2 FQGNSA. With V trimmed by 4 bases and J by 2 bases, 7 bases remained unmatched. The CDR3 bases are TGTGCCAGCAGCTCGAGAGGGGGCGGGAACTATGGCTACACCTTC. As protein: CASSSRGGGNYGYTF.

There are a few counts of this clonotype. The V gene is TRBV4-1, the J gene TRBJ1-5; 9 positions agree with TRBD1. The CDR3 consists of 17 residues. Germline CDR1 MGHRA, CDR2 YSYEKL. With V trimmed by 3 bases and J by 3 bases, 9 bases remained unmatched. The CDR3 DNA sequence: TGCGCCAGCAGCCAGGGGACAGGGCCGACCCTCAATCAGCCCCAGCATTTT. This encodes CASSQGTGPTLNQPQHF.

The chain couples TRBV5-1 to TRBJ1-1, with TRBD1 matching 7 bases. The germline V gene encodes CDR1 SGHRS and CDR2 YFSETQ. The junction had 13 bases not matched to a gene; V was cut back by 4 bases and J by 10 bases. The CDR3 is made up of 14 amino acids. CDR3 in DNA: TGCGCCAGCAGCCACGGACAGGCCGGTGGGGGAGCTTTCTTT. This codes for CASSHGQAGGGAFF.

This chain links TRBV7-2 with TRBJ1-3; TRBD1 agrees at 7 bases. V lost 5 bases and J lost 0; bases outside the gene matches: 7. The CDR3 is 16 amino acids. Germline V CDR1 and CDR2: SGHTA, FQGNSA. The CDR3 sequence: CASSLVRQGSGNTIYF. For the CDR3, the DNA is TGTGCCAGCAGCCTCGTTCGACAGGGCTCTGGAAACACCATATATTTT. The full variable domain, in which reference TRBV7-2 and TRBJ1-3 provide the parts outside the CDR3, is GAGVSQSPSNKVTEKGKDVELRCDPISGHTALYWYRQSLGQGLEFLIYFQGNSAPDKSGLPSDRFSAERTGGSVSTLTIQRTQQEDSAVYLCASSLVRQGSGNTIYFGEGSWLTVV.

This clonotype was observed a few times. The chain employs TRBV27 and TRBJ2-7, with 12 positions matching TRBD2. CDR3 length equals 15 residues. Trimming took 6 bases from V and 0 from J; bases not matched to a gene: 3. Germline V CDR1 and CDR2: MNHEY, SMNVEV (reference sequence). The CDR3 DNA reads TGTGCCAGCAGGAAGACTAGCGGGGGCTCCTACGAGCAGTACGTC. Amino acid sequence: CASRKTSGGSYEQYV.

There are many counts of this clonotype. J is TRBJ2-5 and V is TRBV20-1; TRBD1 is a possible D gene (6 bases). V was clipped by 7 bases and J by 0 bases, with 12 bases between them. The CDR3 loop spans 13 amino acids. Germline lookup yields CDR1 DFQATT and CDR2 SNEGSKA (reference sequence). The CDR3 region is CSVIRQDQETQYF. The CDR3 nucleotides are TGCAGTGTCATCAGACAGGACCAAGAGACCCAGTACTTC.

Only a few counts were recorded for this clonotype. The chain joins TRBV20-1 to TRBJ1-6; D may be TRBD1 (5 bases). With 1 base removed from V and 9 bases from J, the gap between germline ends came to 13 bases. Germline V gene sequence: CDR1 DFQATT, CDR2 SNEGSKA (reference sequence). There are 14 residues in the CDR3. CDR3: CSARGLGQGSPLHF. CDR3 in DNA: TGCAGTGCTAGAGGTTTGGGGCAAGGTTCACCCCTCCACTTT.

The chain is built from TRBV28 and TRBJ2-1; no definite D call. The germline V and J ends were trimmed by 2 bases and 9 bases, with 11 bases remaining between them. The germline V gene encodes CDR1 MDHEN and CDR2 SYDVKM. This CDR3 has 13 residues. CDR3 nucleotide sequence: TGTGCCAGCAGTTTAAGGAAGGGTAGTGAGCAGTTCTTC. The encoded protein is CASSLRKGSEQFF.

This clonotype appeared a few times. The chain employs TRBV6-5 and TRBJ2-5; no firm D call. Germline CDR1 and CDR2: MNHEY and SVGAGI. This CDR3 is 16 amino acids long. Trimming took 6 bases from V and 4 from J, leaving 21 bases between them. The CDR3 is CASSHFLPITGETQYF. CDR3 sequence (DNA): TGTGCCAGCAGCCATTTTTTGCCGATAACGGGAGAGACCCAGTACTTC.

The gene calls are TRBV11-2 and TRBJ2-1; 8 bases align to TRBD2. The CDR3 totals 16 residues. Looked up from germline, CDR1 is SGHAT and CDR2 is FQNNGV. Unmatched junction bases numbered 11, after V lost 4 bases and J lost 6 bases. CDR3 amino acids: CASSSLAGLGPNEQFF. The CDR3 nucleotides are TGTGCCAGCAGCTCCCTGGCGGGACTAGGCCCCAATGAGCAGTTCTTC. Together with reference TRBV11-2 and TRBJ2-1, the CDR3 gives the full variable domain: EAGVAQSPRYKIIEKRQSVAFWCNPISGHATLYWYQQILGQGPKLLIQFQNNGVVDDSQLPKDRFSAERLKGVDSTLKIQPAKLEDSAVYLCASSSLAGLGPNEQFFGPGTRLTVL.

J is TRBJ2-7 and V is TRBV2; D may be TRBD1 (6 bases). V was cut by 6 bases and J by 3 bases, with 15 bases left in between. Germline V gene data show CDR1 as SNHLY and CDR2 as FYNNEI. The CDR3 covers 14 residues. CDR3 sequence reads: CASSGDNLHYEQYF. CDR3 in DNA: TGTGCCAGCAGCGGGGACAACCTACACTACGAGCAGTACTTC.

V and J are TRBV6-4 and TRBJ2-3; 12 bases fit TRBD2. Looked up from germline, CDR1 is MRHNA and CDR2 is SNTAGT. Losses at the gene ends were 2 bases for V and 3 bases for J; bases not matched to a gene: 3. The CDR3 covers 16 residues. The CDR3 DNA sequence: TGTGCCAGCAGTGACGCTAGCGGGGGGGCAACAGATACGCAGTATTTT. It translates to CASSDASGGATDTQYF.

This clonotype has only a few counts. The chain uses TRBV7-8 and TRBJ2-3; D may be TRBD1 (6 bases). The CDR3 consists of 15 residues. With 3 bases removed from V and 4 bases from J, the gap between germline ends came to 14 bases. Germline CDR1 SGHVS, CDR2 FQNEAQ. The CDR3: CASSLTTGRADTQYF. In nucleotides, the CDR3 is TGTGCCAGCAGCTTGACGACAGGACGGGCAGATACGCAGTATTTT.